Given below is one TCR beta chain in context. Its binding antigen is unknown. No base-level quality is on record; no much larger clone is a single base apart. The sample originates from a study of T cell repertoires in cytomegalovirus infection (dated by TCRdb to the late 2010s). A note on the overall study: Alongside well-studied HLA-B-restricted epitopes, the peptide stimulations were aimed at recently identified HLA-C-restricted CMV epitopes, whose presentation resists viral immunomodulation. Donor HLA type was relevant to the analysis, because carriage of CMV infection together with the matching HLA type was indicated by public TCR beta signatures. The full study reports these points: The ex vivo response was dominated by HLA-C-restricted CMV-specific TCR beta clonotypes, which also provided the single most frequent clonotype in two of eight donors. Cumulative frequency of public TCR beta family members discriminated carriers of CMV infection plus the relevant HLA type in this cohort and an independent roughly 330-donor cohort.

Sequencing relied on an Illumina HiSeq 1500. TCRdb trimmed the raw reads at Q25, called clones with MiXCR and kept productive beta chains. When rows share a CDR3 protein, they turn into one entry using the most common DNA and genes. The sample table lists 80,000 to 90,000 distinct CDR3 sequences, roughly half of them with a count of one. The leading ten clones occupy over 90% of the sample. The CDR3 covers 14 residues, taking in both the cysteine and the phenylalanine. Just CDR3 DNA is preserved here, 42 bases in frame from base 1. Deletion took 0 bases off V and 3 bases off J, with a span of 9 bases between the germline ends. The germline V gene (reference sequence) supplies CDR1 SEHNR and CDR2 FQNEAQ. The sample's treatment or condition label, in plain terms: in vitro stimulation with specific CMV peptide epitopes to enrich CMV-specific T cells.

This TCR came from a human donor in good health (CMV status not recorded). Some clones in this sample may be carry-over from other donors' samples. Recombination joined TRBV7-9 with TRBJ2-7; a tentative D call is TRBD1 (6 bases match). Sequencing used CD8+ T cells from cultured PBMCs, obtained from culture after CMV antigen stimulation. The CDR3: CASSLATGIYEQYF. The DNA sequence is given as TGTGCCAGCAGCTTAGCGACAGGCATCTACGAGCAGTACTTC.